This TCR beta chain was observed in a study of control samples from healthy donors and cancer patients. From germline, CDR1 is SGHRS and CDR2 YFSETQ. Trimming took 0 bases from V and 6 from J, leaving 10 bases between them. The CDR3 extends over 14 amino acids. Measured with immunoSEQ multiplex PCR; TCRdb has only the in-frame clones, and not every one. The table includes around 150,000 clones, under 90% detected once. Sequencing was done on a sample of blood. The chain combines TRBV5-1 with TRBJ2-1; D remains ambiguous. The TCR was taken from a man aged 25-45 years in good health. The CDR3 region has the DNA TGCGCCAGCAGCTTGGGCCCCGAAGTCAATGAGCAGTTCTTC. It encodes CASSLGPEVNEQFF.